Listed here are 17 T cell receptor beta chains from one sample, sequenced in a study of OX40 agonist ivuxolimab in advanced cancers. Libraries were prepared by immunoSEQ multiplex PCR; TCRdb keeps only in-frame clonotypes and omits some of them. The sample holds more than 100,000 clones; over 75% are singletons and the top ten take 0.55%. The sequenced sample was CD4+ or CD8+ T cells sorted from blood, obtained in a trial of the OX40 agonist ivuxolimab. Source of these receptors: an adult with an advanced solid tumor such as melanoma, head and neck, liver or kidney cancer.

This clone has only one observation. This rearrangement joins TRBV6-1 to TRBJ1-5; no reliable D call. Trimming took off 1 base at V and 5 bases at J, with 12 bases between the two ends. The CDR3 totals 15 residues. Germline V lookup: CDR1 MNHNS, CDR2 SASEGT. The CDR3: CASSEDGVAHQPQHF. CDR3 bases: TGTGCCAGCAGTGAAGACGGGGTAGCTCATCAGCCCCAGCATTTT.

The chain joins TRBV7-2 to TRBJ1-3; D perhaps matches TRBD1 (5 bases). This CDR3 contains 16 residues. Germline CDR1 is SGHTA and CDR2 is FQGNSA. Trimming removed 5 bases at V and 0 bases at J, with 14 bases between. This chain's CDR3 is CASSPLGLYSGNTIYF. The CDR3 bases are TGTGCCAGCAGCCCCCTGGGACTTTACTCTGGAAACACCATATATTTT.

The chain combines TRBV5-1 with TRBJ2-1; 10 bases are a match to TRBD2. The V gene end was trimmed by 3 bases and the J gene end by 6 bases; junction bases not matched to a gene: 9. In germline, CDR1 is SGHRS, CDR2 YFSETQ. The CDR3 is 16 amino acids. The DNA for the CDR3 is TGCGCCAGCAGCTCACAAGCGGGGGGGCGGGTCAATGAGCAGTTCTTC. Translated, it gives CASSSQAGGRVNEQFF.

The gene calls are TRBV28 and TRBJ1-5, with D hard to call. Germline V lookup: CDR1 MDHEN, CDR2 SYDVKM. V lost 7 bases and J lost 4, with 14 bases in between. This CDR3 comprises 14 residues. CDR3 protein: CASTAYVANQPQHF. CDR3 in DNA: TGTGCCAGCACTGCATACGTAGCAAATCAGCCCCAGCATTTT.

V usage is TRBV19 and J usage is TRBJ2-2; D not certain. The germline V gene encodes CDR1 LNHDA and CDR2 SQIVND (reference sequence). Trimming took off 8 bases at V and 4 bases at J, with 8 bases between the two ends. The CDR3 is 12 amino acids. The CDR3 here is CASQNPTGELFF. The DNA of the CDR3 is TGTGCCAGTCAGAACCCCACCGGGGAGCTGTTTTTT.

This clone has just a few counts. The CDR3 DNA reads TGTGCCAGCAGCTACGGACGGATTAATTCACCCCTCCACTTT. It specifies CASSYGRINSPLHF. The J gene is TRBJ1-6, the V gene TRBV6-6; no clear D. This CDR3 comprises 14 residues. V shed 6 bases and J shed 6 bases, with 12 bases lying between them. Germline V gene lookup returns CDR1 MNHNY and CDR2 SVGAGI (reference sequence).

V and J are TRBV28 and TRBJ2-2; 11 bases are a match to TRBD1. Germline-derived CDR1 and CDR2 are MDHEN and SYDVKM. The ends lost 4 bases at V and 6 bases at J; junction bases unmatched: 7. This CDR3 is built from 16 residues. The DNA for the CDR3 is TGTGCCAGCAGTTCGCCCCCGGGACAGGGGGCCGGGGAGCTGTTTTTT. It encodes CASSSPPGQGAGELFF.

The V and J genes are TRBV28 and TRBJ1-1; unclear D gene. Looked up from germline, CDR1 is MDHEN and CDR2 is SYDVKM. This CDR3 has 12 amino acids. V gave up 4 bases and J gave up 4 bases, with 7 bases separating them. This chain's CDR3 is CASSSVGTEAFF. In DNA, the CDR3 is TGTGCCAGCAGTTCGGTAGGCACTGAAGCTTTCTTT.

This chain uses TRBV10-1 with TRBJ2-5, with D possibly matching TRBD1 (6 bases). The CDR3 runs 13 residues. The germline V gene has CDR1 WNHNN and CDR2 SYGVQD (reference sequence). Trimming removed 4 bases from V and 4 bases from J, with 10 bases in between. CDR3 in DNA: TGCGCCAGCAGTGGACAGGCCGGAGAGACCCAGTACTTC. Its protein is CASSGQAGETQYF.

The chain has TRBV5-5 and TRBJ1-6; a possible D gene is TRBD1 (5 bases). Germline assignment: CDR1 SGHKS and CDR2 YYEKEE (reference sequence). The CDR3 is 14 residues long. The V gene lost 3 bases and the J gene lost 7 bases, with 11 bases spanning the gap. The CDR3 nucleotides are TGTGCCAGCAGCTCCACAGGATCGAATTCACCCCTCCACTTT. This encodes CASSSTGSNSPLHF.

Worth noting for this clone: Other DNA sequences in this sample translate to the same CDR3. This chain uses TRBV30 with TRBJ1-2; TRBD1 aligns across 7 bases. Losses at the gene ends were 5 bases for V and 4 bases for J; bases not matched to a gene: 7. CDR3 length: 13 residues. Germline assignment: CDR1 GTSNPN and CDR2 SVGIG (reference sequence). The CDR3 nucleotides read TGTGCCTGGGGTCGACAGGGAGGCTATGGCTACACCTTC. Translation: CAWGRQGGYGYTF.

V gene TRBV7-9 combines with J gene TRBJ1-5, with D hard to call. The germline gives CDR1 SEHNR, CDR2 FQNEAQ (reference sequence). The CDR3 sequence is 14 residues long. Deletions cut 5 bases from V and 1 base from J, with 9 bases between. CDR3 sequence reads: CASSRAGSNQPQHF. CDR3 DNA sequence: TGTGCCAGCAGCCGGGCGGGGAGCAATCAGCCCCAGCATTTT.

The chain employs TRBV5-1 and TRBJ2-7, with D perhaps TRBD2 (6 bases). CDR3 size: 15 residues. Germline assignment: CDR1 SGHRS and CDR2 YFSETQ. V lost 0 bases to trimming and J lost 0 bases, with 10 bases between them. The CDR3 is CASSLGAGSSYEQYF. The DNA for the CDR3 is TGCGCCAGCAGCTTGGGGGCGGGGAGCTCCTACGAGCAGTACTTC.

This rearrangement joins TRBV10-3 to TRBJ2-1; 15 bases align to TRBD2. This CDR3 contains 16 residues. CDR1 and CDR2 (germline): ENHRY, SYGVKD. V lost 7 bases to trimming and J lost 6 bases; unmatched junction nucleotides: 7. The CDR3 DNA reads TGTGCCATCACCGGGACTAGCGGGGGGACTCGCAATGAGCAGTTCTTC. It encodes CAITGTSGGTRNEQFF.

V and J are TRBV7-2 and TRBJ1-5, with D hard to call. With 5 bases removed from V and 0 bases from J, the gap between germline ends came to 8 bases. The CDR3 is 14 residues long. Germline lookup yields CDR1 SGHTA and CDR2 FQGNSA. The CDR3 DNA sequence: TGTGCCAGCAGCCTCAGGTATAGCAATCAGCCCCAGCATTTT. Protein product: CASSLRYSNQPQHF.

The V gene is TRBV19, the J gene TRBJ2-5; a weak D match, TRBD1 (6 bases). This CDR3 is built from 14 residues. V lost 3 bases to trimming and J lost 5 bases, with 13 bases between them. The germline CDR1 and CDR2 sequences are LNHDA and SQIVND (reference sequence). The CDR3 sequence: CASSMRGGWETQYF. For the CDR3, the DNA is TGTGCCAGTAGTATGCGTGGGGGCTGGGAGACCCAGTACTTC.

The gene calls are TRBV28 and TRBJ1-5; D unclear. The V gene lost 10 bases and the J gene lost 0 bases, with 10 bases spanning the gap. Germline assignment: CDR1 MDHEN and CDR2 SYDVKM. The CDR3 is 13 residues long. CDR3 in amino acids: CATSRDSNQPQHF. CDR3 sequence (DNA): TGTGCCACCAGCCGGGATAGCAATCAGCCCCAGCATTTT.